The clone carrying this T cell receptor (beta chain) was picked up many times. The CDR3 loop spans 13 amino acids. The V end lost 5 bases, the J end lost 2 bases, and 10 bases lay between the germline ends. CDR1 SGHTA and CDR2 FQGTGA come from the germline V gene. The source of the sample is a study of human T cells and chemical hapten exposure. Study summary: TCR yields per sample varied, mainly owing to small pooled library volume differences.

Single cDNA molecules in the library carried unique molecular identifiers attached during preparation. In the source study's methods: TCRs per sample had a median of roughly 93,000 and ranged from about 20,000 to 700,000. TCRdb used MiXCR to reprocess the RACE reads, holding one entry per CDR3 protein. TCRdb's processing, not the authors' own work, is the source of the V and J calls. The profile shows about 47,000 distinct CDR3 sequences, 3% to 4.5% of them singletons. Time point specified: healthy volunteer bleed at 6 weeks. Sequencing started from total RNA isolated from unfractionated whole blood.

The TCR sequence derives from a human donor in good health. Some clones in this sample may be carry-over from other donors' samples. Input material: whole blood. The genes are TRBV7-3 and TRBJ2-7; D remains unclear. CDR3: CASSAGPTYEQYF. The DNA for the CDR3 is TGTGCCAGCAGCGCCGGACCTACCTACGAGCAGTACTTC.